This T cell receptor (beta chain) came from a study of blood T cell repertoires in COVID-19. Background on the study: The analysed material was cDNA or gDNA that came from T cells, B-cell-depleted T cells, or PBMCs.

In the authors' methods: Nucleated cell counts were estimated from reference gene primer amplification. Produced via immunoSEQ multiplex PCR; TCRdb's table is partial and in-frame only. V and J calls and clone size are given by that table; D and trimming were obtained from the DNA. The sample lists about 270,000 clones; 80% to 90% were seen once. Across 20 to 25 US areas, participants ranged in age from about 18 to 90 years. This receptor was taken from a young man who had recovered from COVID-19. Specimen: PBMCs or T cells enriched from blood (not recorded which).

The CDR3 DNA reads TGTGCCAGCAGCCTATGGTCAGCGGGAGGATACGAGCAGTACTTC. Amino acid sequence: CASSLWSAGGYEQYF. The chain uses TRBV28 and TRBJ2-7; 9 bases align to TRBD2. Looked up from germline, CDR1 is MDHEN and CDR2 is SYDVKM. This CDR3 contains 15 residues. V gave up 6 bases and J gave up 4 bases; unmatched junction bases: 10.